The 9 T cell receptor beta chains below all came from one sample that was sequenced in a study of somatic mutations in cytotoxic T cells in rheumatoid arthritis. The table came from immunoSEQ multiplex PCR; TCRdb's copy has only in-frame clones and leaves some out. The sample comprises approximately 12,000 clones, 70% to 85% of which are singletons, and approximately 10% rests with the top ten. The source material was CD8+ T cells sorted from blood. These receptors were taken from a man in his sixties or seventies in good health.

In its sample, this clone was seen once. The DNA of the CDR3 is TGCGCCAGCAGCTGGGCAGGGGGCTTCCGTGAAGCTTTCTTT. It encodes CASSWAGGFREAFF. The chain combines TRBV5-1 with TRBJ1-1; 8 nucleotides match TRBD1. The CDR3 loop spans 14 amino acids. V lost 3 bases to trimming and J lost 7 bases; unmatched junction nucleotides: 8. Germline V gene lookup returns CDR1 SGHRS and CDR2 YFSETQ.

V is TRBV10-2 and J is TRBJ1-5; D unresolved. V lost 8 bases, J lost 4 bases, and 15 bases lay in between. Germline-derived CDR1 and CDR2 are WSHSY and SAAADI. This CDR3 spans 14 amino acids. The CDR3 nucleotides are TGCGCCAGCTCGGCCGAGAGGGCGAATCAGCCCCAGCATTTT. Encoded protein: CASSAERANQPQHF.

The chain recombines TRBV25-1 with TRBJ1-1; D remains unclear. Germline V gene data show CDR1 as MGHDK and CDR2 as SYGVNS. Trimming stripped 1 base from V and 8 bases from J, with 11 bases between. The CDR3 totals 13 residues. The CDR3 here is CASSELTKQEAFF. The CDR3 bases are TGTGCCAGCAGTGAATTGACGAAACAGGAAGCTTTCTTT.

This clone was picked up one time. The sample contains more than one DNA sequence encoding this CDR3. The chain joins TRBV7-9 to TRBJ2-1, with a tentative D call TRBD2 (5 bases). The CDR3 spans 15 residues. Germline CDR1 SEHNR, CDR2 FQNEAQ (reference sequence). The V and J ends lost 5 bases and 4 bases respectively, with 15 bases between them. The CDR3, as DNA: TGTGCCAGCAGCGGGGAAGGCGGGCTATACAATGAGCAGTTCTTC. Protein sequence: CASSGEGGLYNEQFF.

The chain carries TRBV19 and TRBJ2-1; a weak D match, TRBD2 (6 bases). Trimming shortened V by 5 bases and J by 8 bases, and 16 bases separated the two germline ends. The CDR3 has 14 amino acids. Per germline, CDR1 LNHDA and CDR2 SQIVND (reference sequence). The CDR3 loop reads CASSYGSSIDEQFF. The CDR3 nucleotides are TGTGCCAGTAGTTACGGGAGTTCAATCGATGAGCAGTTCTTC.

The gene calls are TRBV7-2 and TRBJ2-1, with 8 bases matching TRBD2. CDR3 length: 17 residues. Germline V CDR1 and CDR2: SGHTA, FQGNSA. The V segment lost 5 bases and the J segment 4 bases; nucleotides outside the gene matches: 13. Written as DNA, the CDR3 is TGTGCCAGCAGCGTACGACTAGCGCAGAACATATACAATGAGCAGTTCTTC. This codes for CASSVRLAQNIYNEQFF.

The CDR3 spells CAWGGGGELFF. Written as DNA, the CDR3 is TGTGCCTGGGGTGGAGGGGGGGAGCTGTTTTTT. V usage is TRBV30 and J usage is TRBJ2-2; D is possibly TRBD2 (6 bases). Per germline, CDR1 GTSNPN and CDR2 SVGIG (reference sequence). The V end lost 5 bases, the J end lost 8 bases, and 9 bases lay between the germline ends. The CDR3 totals 11 residues.

The genes are TRBV4-3 and TRBJ1-3, with 8 bases aligning to TRBD1. Germline CDR1 and CDR2: LGHNA and YSLEER. The CDR3 covers 16 residues. The V gene end was trimmed by 6 bases and the J gene end by 4 bases; junction bases not matched to a gene: 11. Written as DNA, the CDR3 is TGCGCCAGCAGTCACCACAAGGACAGGGCCGGAAACACCATATATTTT. Amino acids: CASSHHKDRAGNTIYF.

This sequence joins TRBV7-2 and TRBJ1-5; D might be TRBD1 (5 bases). Trimming removed 1 base at V and 0 bases at J, with 13 bases between. The CDR3 spans 17 residues. Germline V lookup: CDR1 SGHTA, CDR2 FQGNSA. CDR3 region: CASSLDGTSYSNQPQHF. CDR3 bases: TGTGCCAGCAGCTTAGATGGGACTAGTTATAGCAATCAGCCCCAGCATTTT. Complete variable domain (other parts from reference TRBV7-2 and TRBJ1-5): GAGVSQSPSNKVTEKGKDVELRCDPISGHTALYWYRQSLGQGLEFLIYFQGNSAPDKSGLPSDRFSAERTGGSVSTLTIQRTQQEDSAVYLCASSLDGTSYSNQPQHFGDGTRLSIL.